This T cell receptor beta chain was sequenced in a study of T cells after yellow fever vaccination (dated by TCRdb to the late 2010s). Regarding the study in general: Libraries from fractions with low cell numbers were prepared with the SMART-Seq v4 Ultra Low Input RNA kit. Bulk TCR alpha and beta repertoires were sequenced longitudinally to track T-cell clones before and after primary and booster YFV17D yellow fever vaccination. Two healthy male donors, one aged 18 to 30 and one aged 30 to 40 years, made up the cohort. Blood samples were taken at several timepoints before and after primary and secondary immunization, and bulk PBMC replicates and cell subsets were isolated.

Overall study results and their limits: The secondary T-cell response was found to be weaker but faster than the primary response, with a peak reached on day 5 rather than on day 15. A small fraction of clonotypes appeared in both the CD4 and CD8 compartments, likely as a result of convergent recombination. The study included only two donors, which limits how far the findings can be generalized. Most clones expanded after primary vaccination were re-detected after the booster (almost 97% of CD4 and around 88% of CD8), suggesting broad memory maintenance. FACS-sorted repertoires could contain abundant contaminating clonotypes from the bulk population, so computational filtering was required.

A note on this clonotype: Its antigen remains unidentified. There are no base qualities to consult, and no much larger clone falls within one base.

Sequences MGHDK (CDR1) and SYGVNS (CDR2) are obtained from the germline V gene. The CDR3 has 17 amino acids, counting the end cysteine and valine. The DNA shown is the 51-base CDR3, in frame from base 1. After removal of 4 bases from V and 1 base from J, the junction retains 13 bases not matched to a gene. The treatment or condition label corresponds to: live attenuated yellow fever vaccine strain. PBMCs were isolated from peripheral blood using a standard Ficoll-Paque protocol. CD4 and CD8 T-cell fractions were isolated with Dynabeads CD4 and CD8 positive selection kits. RNA was extracted with TriZol from bulk PBMCs, CD4 and CD8 fractions, and dextramer-positive and dextramer-negative fractions. The instrument given in TCRdb is Illumina NovaSeq 6000. Synthesis of TCR cDNA relied on 5'RACE template switching, a step that introduced a universal primer site along with unique molecular identifiers. Priming for cDNA synthesis came from both the TCR alpha and TCR beta constant segments. Library amplification involved two PCR steps, and the second step added sample barcodes and sequencing adapters. Libraries were sequenced on Illumina HiSeq 2500 (2x100 bp) or NovaSeq (2x150 bp). For the original study's pipeline: Reads were demultiplexed and collapsed into UMI consensus sequences with MIGEC, and V(D)J alignment was performed with MiXCR. Vaccine-responding clonotypes were defined with edgeR using replicate PBMC samples, requiring FDR below 0.01 and a log2 fold change above 5 up to day 15. Each bulk clonotype was labeled CD4 or CD8 based on which sequenced repertoire, CD4 or CD8, contained the clonotype at higher abundance. The public reads were run again by TCRdb, first through fastp at Q25 and then through MiXCR, and only productive beta chains were kept. A single entry per CDR3 protein holds the most common genes and DNA from its merged rows. These V and J calls derive from TCRdb rather than the authors' analysis. A total of about 320,000 distinct CDR3 sequences appear in this sample, around 10% of them only once. Clones ranked in the top ten supply about 3.3% of the sample.

Sequencing was performed on CD4+ T cells sorted from PBMCs, taken 45 days after the yellow fever booster vaccination. Rearrangement joined TRBV25-1 to TRBJ2-7, with TRBD1 matching 7 junction bases. The receptor comes from a man between 18 and 35 years old who received the YFV17D yellow fever vaccine. The nucleotide sequence reads as follows: TGTGCCAGCAGTGTTTCCGCCGGGACAGTAGCGTCCTACGAGCAGTACGTC. Translated, it gives CASSVSAGTVASYEQYV.